These 25 T cell receptor beta chains originate from one sample sequenced in a study of response to subunit inactivated influenza vaccine. TCRdb re-analysed the RT-PCR reads in MiXCR, keeping a single row per CDR3 protein. The sample lists about 480,000 distinct CDR3 sequences, about 25% occurring once. The sample here was CD4+ T cells sorted from PBMCs, taken more than 4 days after vaccination. The receptors come from a man aged 50 to 59 who received an inactivated influenza vaccine.

This clonotype was detected only a few times. The chain employs TRBV6-2 or TRBV6-3 and TRBJ2-1; TRBD2 matches 11 bases. This CDR3 comprises 16 residues. The V gene end was trimmed by 0 bases and the J gene end by 12 bases; junction bases not matched to a gene: 10. In germline, CDR1 is MNHEY, CDR2 SVGEGT. The CDR3 region is CASSYSRTSGGGVQFF. In DNA form, the CDR3 reads TGTGCCAGCAGTTACTCCAGAACTAGCGGGGGAGGGGTGCAGTTCTTC.

The chain employs TRBV20-1 and TRBJ2-3; 9 nucleotides line up with TRBD1. J lost 1 base, V lost 0 bases, and 5 bases had no gene match. The CDR3 contains 16 residues. Germline lookup yields CDR1 DFQATT and CDR2 SNEGSKA (reference sequence). This chain's CDR3 is CSARDRTGVRTDTQYF. As DNA, the CDR3 is TGCAGTGCTAGAGATCGGACAGGGGTCCGCACAGATACGCAGTATTTT.

This sequence joins TRBV12-3 or TRBV12-4 and TRBJ2-7; 10 bases agree with TRBD1. After removal of 4 bases from V and 6 bases from J, the junction contained 6 bases not matched to a gene. CDR3 size: 14 residues. DNA of the CDR3: TGTGCCAGCAGTTCAAGGGACAGGGGAGCCGAGCAGTACTTC. This gives the protein CASSSRDRGAEQYF.

The chain recombines TRBV12-3 or TRBV12-4 with TRBJ2-2, with D possibly being TRBD1 (6 bases). V was pared by 7 bases and J by 7 bases, with 16 bases between. This CDR3 comprises 14 residues. The CDR3 loop is CASTPLQGYGELFF. In DNA, the CDR3 is TGTGCCAGCACCCCACTACAGGGATACGGGGAGCTGTTTTTT.

In this sample, this clonotype turned up a few times. This chain connects TRBV6-4 to TRBJ2-5; no clear D gene. Between the trimmed V and J ends, which lost 3 bases and 3 bases, there was a span of 8 bases. The V gene's germline CDR1 is MRHNA and CDR2 SNTAGT. The CDR3 is 13 residues long. CDR3 sequence reads: CASSEQEKETQYF. The DNA of the CDR3 is TGTGCCAGCAGTGAGCAGGAAAAAGAGACCCAGTACTTC.

This clonotype was seen more than once but under ten times. The CDR3 region has the DNA TGCAGTGCCCAAGGTGCAGGGGGAAGATCACCCCTCCACTTT. It codes for CSAQGAGGRSPLHF. The chain couples TRBV20-1 to TRBJ1-6; 7 positions match TRBD1. This CDR3 is built from 14 residues. Trimming cost V 6 bases and J 10 bases; bases outside gene matches: 12. Germline V gene sequence: CDR1 DFQATT, CDR2 SNEGSKA (reference sequence).

The chain recombines TRBV12-2 with TRBJ1-5; the tabulated D call, TRBD1, remains unverified against the DNA. TRBV12-2 is flagged as a pseudogene. The CDR3 is 17 amino acids. The CDR3 protein is CASRFRQLPYSNQPQHF. Written as DNA, the CDR3 is TGTGCAAGTCGCTTCCGACAGTTACCATATAGCAATCAGCCCCAGCATTTT.

This clonotype was detected only once. V gene TRBV29-1 combines with J gene TRBJ1-1; possibly TRBD1 for D (5 bases). This CDR3 spans 13 amino acids. The germline CDR1 and CDR2 sequences are SQVTM and ANQGSEA. Trimming left V 3 bases short and J 4 bases short, with 12 bases between. The CDR3 DNA is TGCAGCGTTGAGTGGGGGTTCGGCACTGAAGCTTTCTTT. Amino acid sequence: CSVEWGFGTEAFF.

In this sample, this clonotype turned up a few times. This chain's CDR3 is CASSTGQGALNTEAFF. The CDR3 coding sequence is TGTGCCAGCAGCACGGGACAGGGCGCTTTGAACACTGAAGCTTTCTTT. This chain joins TRBV4-2 and TRBJ1-1, with 9 positions matching TRBD1. The J segment lost 0 bases and the V segment lost 5 bases, leaving 7 bases of the junction unmatched. The CDR3 is 16 amino acids. Germline V gives CDR1 LGHNA, CDR2 YNFKEQ.

This clonotype was seen a few times. The chain employs TRBV12-3 or TRBV12-4 and TRBJ1-2; TRBD1 matches at 7 bases. This CDR3 has 14 amino acids. Trimming took 5 bases from V and 2 from J; bases not matched to a gene: 5. The CDR3 reads CASSPGQLNYGYTF. The CDR3 nucleotides read TGTGCCAGCAGTCCGGGACAGTTGAACTATGGCTACACCTTC.

This clonotype was recorded a few times. The rearrangement uses TRBV11-1 and TRBJ2-2; 7 bases are shared with TRBD2. Trimming cost V 10 bases and J 0 bases; bases outside gene matches: 5. This CDR3 is built from 14 residues. Per germline, CDR1 SGHAT and CDR2 FQDESV (reference sequence). CDR3 protein: CAISSGPNTGELFF. The CDR3 DNA sequence: TGTGCCATCTCTAGCGGACCGAACACCGGGGAGCTGTTTTTT. Filled out from reference TRBV11-1 and TRBJ2-2, the complete variable domain reads EAEVAQSPRYKITEKSQAVAFWCDPISGHATLYWYRQILGQGPELLVQFQDESVVDDSQLPKDRFSAERLKGVDSTLKIQPAELGDSAMYLCAISSGPNTGELFFGEGSRLTVL.

This clonotype was recorded many times. The chain couples TRBV7-2 to TRBJ2-3; D is unresolved. V dropped 3 bases and J dropped 4 bases, with 5 bases sitting between them. The CDR3 covers 12 residues. Germline assignment: CDR1 SGHTA and CDR2 FQGNSA. CDR3 sequence (DNA): TGTGCCAGCAGCTTGTTTCCAGATACGCAGTATTTT. This sequence encodes CASSLFPDTQYF.

The chain joins TRBV11-2 to TRBJ1-1, with 9 nucleotides matching TRBD1. V was pared by 5 bases and J by 4 bases, with 5 bases of the junction left unmatched. Germline V lookup: CDR1 SGHAT, CDR2 FQNNGV. The CDR3 totals 14 residues. DNA for the CDR3: TGTGCCAGCAGCCGACGGACAGGGGTCACTGAAGCTTTCTTT. Translation gives CASSRRTGVTEAFF.

The chain joins TRBV3-1 to TRBJ2-2, with D possibly TRBD1 on 6 matching bases. Germline-derived CDR1 and CDR2 are LGHDT and YNNKEL (reference sequence). The CDR3 is made up of 16 amino acids. V lost 1 base, J lost 4 bases, and 13 bases lay in between. The CDR3 region has the DNA TGTGCCAGCAGCCAAGGAAAGACAGGTTCCACCGGGGAGCTGTTTTTT. The encoded protein is CASSQGKTGSTGELFF.

V is TRBV5-1 and J is TRBJ2-7, with 12 bases identical to TRBD2. After removal of 6 bases from V and 3 bases from J, the junction contained 4 bases not matched to a gene. CDR3 length: 14 amino acids. Germline-derived CDR1 and CDR2 are SGHRS and YFSETQ. The CDR3 spells CASKRTSGNYEQYF. The CDR3 bases are TGCGCCAGCAAAAGGACTAGCGGGAACTACGAGCAGTACTTC.

This chain uses TRBV12-3 or TRBV12-4 with TRBJ2-7; D uncertain. V lost 3 bases, J lost 0 bases, and 12 bases lay in between. The CDR3 has 15 amino acids. CDR3 residues: CASSFRLPLSYEQYF. As DNA, the CDR3 is TGTGCCAGCAGTTTTCGTCTACCGCTCTCCTACGAGCAGTACTTC.

A single count supports this clonotype. This chain uses TRBV19 with TRBJ1-5; TRBD1 agrees at 9 bases. The CDR3 totals 15 residues. Looked up from germline, CDR1 is LNHDA and CDR2 is SQIVND (reference sequence). With V trimmed by 3 bases and J by 3 bases, 3 bases remained unmatched. CDR3 residues: CASSIGTGYNQPQHF. As DNA, the CDR3 is TGTGCCAGTAGTATTGGGACAGGGTACAATCAGCCCCAGCATTTT.

The chain links TRBV12-3 or TRBV12-4 to TRBJ2-1; D is tentatively TRBD1 or TRBD2 (5 bases each). The CDR3 contains 14 residues. The V gene lost 6 bases and the J gene lost 1 base, with 10 bases spanning the gap. The CDR3 DNA is TGTGCCAGCAGCCGGGGCAATTCCTACAATGAGCAGTTCTTC. This translates into CASSRGNSYNEQFF.

The CDR3 sequence: CASSLAGHSLGEQYF. The CDR3 DNA is TGCGCCAGCAGCTTGGCTGGACACTCCCTAGGCGAGCAGTACTTC. The chain is built from TRBV5-1 and TRBJ2-7; a weak D match, TRBD1 (5 bases). The CDR3 extends over 15 amino acids. Trimming stripped 0 bases from V and 6 bases from J, with 16 bases between. Germline CDR1 is SGHRS and CDR2 is YFSETQ.

The chain couples TRBV14 to TRBJ2-5; D uncertain. The CDR3 is made up of 14 amino acids. The V end lost 0 bases, the J end lost 4 bases, and 9 bases lay between the germline ends. CDR1 and CDR2 from the germline V gene are SGHDN and FVKESK. The CDR3 DNA reads TGTGCCAGCAGCCAAGATCTGAATCGAGAGACCCAGTACTTC. This encodes CASSQDLNRETQYF.

The chain combines TRBV5-5 with TRBJ1-2, with 8 nucleotides matching TRBD1. The germline gives CDR1 SGHKS, CDR2 YYEKEE (reference sequence). With V trimmed by 4 bases and J by 4 bases, 12 bases remained unmatched. The CDR3 length is 16 residues. The CDR3 DNA reads as TGTGCCAGCAGCCAGAGCGGACAGGGAGAGGGCTATGGCTACACCTTC. Its protein product is CASSQSGQGEGYGYTF.

The table lists this clonotype with a few counts. The genes are TRBV5-4 and TRBJ1-2; D is undetermined. This CDR3 is built from 14 residues. Germline CDR1 is SGHNT and CDR2 is YYREEE (reference sequence). Trimming pared 3 bases from V and 8 bases from J, leaving 17 bases between. DNA of the CDR3: TGTGCCAGCAGCTCGCTTTCGAGGGTTGACGGCTACACCTTC. Translation gives CASSSLSRVDGYTF.

The chain employs TRBV2 and TRBJ2-5; weak D call: TRBD1 (6 bases). In germline, CDR1 is SNHLY, CDR2 FYNNEI. CDR3 length equals 15 residues. V lost 6 bases to trimming and J lost 1 base, with 15 bases between them. DNA of the CDR3: TGTGCCAGCAGAGCTCGGACAGTGAGCCAAGAGACCCAGTACTTC. Protein: CASRARTVSQETQYF.

The CDR3 DNA reads TGTGCCAGCAGTTTATACAGCGGGAGTGCCGATACGCAGTATTTT. The encoded protein is CASSLYSGSADTQYF. The chain has TRBV12-3 or TRBV12-4 and TRBJ2-3; TRBD2 agrees at 8 bases. The ends lost 2 bases at V and 6 bases at J; junction bases unmatched: 7. The length of the CDR3 is 15 residues.

This chain links TRBV9 with TRBJ2-5; D gene unclear. The V end lost 0 bases, the J end lost 4 bases, and 10 bases lay between the germline ends. The germline CDR1 and CDR2 sequences are SGDLS and YYNGEE. The CDR3 sequence is 14 residues long. Here the CDR3 DNA reads TGTGCCAGCAGCGTAGGTGGCAGTCGAGAGACCCAGTACTTC. It is translated as CASSVGGSRETQYF.